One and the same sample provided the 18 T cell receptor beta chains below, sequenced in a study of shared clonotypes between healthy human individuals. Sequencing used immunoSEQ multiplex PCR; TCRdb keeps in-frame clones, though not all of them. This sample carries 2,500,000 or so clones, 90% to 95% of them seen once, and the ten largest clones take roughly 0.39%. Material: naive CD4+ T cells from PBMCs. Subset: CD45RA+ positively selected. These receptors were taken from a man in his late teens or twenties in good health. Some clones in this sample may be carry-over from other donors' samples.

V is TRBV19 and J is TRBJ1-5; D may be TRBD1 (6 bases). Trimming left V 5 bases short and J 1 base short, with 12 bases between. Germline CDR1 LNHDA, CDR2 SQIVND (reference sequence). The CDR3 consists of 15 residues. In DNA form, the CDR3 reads TGTGCCAGTAGTGTACAGGGAAGGAGCAATCAGCCCCAGCATTTT. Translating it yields CASSVQGRSNQPQHF.

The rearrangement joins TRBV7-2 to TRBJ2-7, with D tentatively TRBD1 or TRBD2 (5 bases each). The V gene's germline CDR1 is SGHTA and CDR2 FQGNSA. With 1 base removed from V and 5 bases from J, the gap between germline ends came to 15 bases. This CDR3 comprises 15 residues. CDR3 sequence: CASSLDGGRGDEQYF. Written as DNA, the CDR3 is TGTGCCAGCAGCTTAGATGGTGGTAGGGGAGACGAGCAGTACTTC.

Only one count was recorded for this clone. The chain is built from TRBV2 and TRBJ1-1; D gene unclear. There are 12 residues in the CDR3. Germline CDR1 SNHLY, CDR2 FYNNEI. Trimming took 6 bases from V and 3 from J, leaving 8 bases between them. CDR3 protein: CASSRHDTEAFF. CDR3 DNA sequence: TGTGCCAGCAGCCGCCATGACACTGAAGCTTTCTTT.

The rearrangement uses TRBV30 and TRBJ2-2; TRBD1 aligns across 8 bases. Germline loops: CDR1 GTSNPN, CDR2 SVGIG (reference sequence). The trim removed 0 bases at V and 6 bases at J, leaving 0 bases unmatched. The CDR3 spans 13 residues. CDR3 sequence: CAWSVQGAGELFF. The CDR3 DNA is TGTGCCTGGAGTGTACAGGGGGCCGGGGAGCTGTTTTTT.

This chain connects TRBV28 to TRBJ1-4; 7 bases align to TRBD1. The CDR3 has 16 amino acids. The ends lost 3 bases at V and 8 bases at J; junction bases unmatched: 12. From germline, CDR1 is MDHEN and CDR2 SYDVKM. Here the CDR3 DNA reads TGTGCCAGCAGTTTCCACCCGACAGGGAAAGGGGAAAAACTGTTTTTT. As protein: CASSFHPTGKGEKLFF.

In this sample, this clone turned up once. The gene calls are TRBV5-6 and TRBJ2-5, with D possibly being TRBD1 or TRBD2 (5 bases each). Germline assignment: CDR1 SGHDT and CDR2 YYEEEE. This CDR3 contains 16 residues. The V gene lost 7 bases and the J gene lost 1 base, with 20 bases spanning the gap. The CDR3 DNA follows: TGTGCCAGCTCAATATTGGGGGTACCATCCCAAGAGACCCAGTACTTC. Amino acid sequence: CASSILGVPSQETQYF.

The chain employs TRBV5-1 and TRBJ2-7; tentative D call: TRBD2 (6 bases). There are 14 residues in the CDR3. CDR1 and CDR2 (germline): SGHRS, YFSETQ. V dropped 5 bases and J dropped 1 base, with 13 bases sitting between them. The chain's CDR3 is CASRLTSDSYEQYF. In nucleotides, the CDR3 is TGCGCCAGCAGATTGACTAGTGATTCCTACGAGCAGTACTTC.

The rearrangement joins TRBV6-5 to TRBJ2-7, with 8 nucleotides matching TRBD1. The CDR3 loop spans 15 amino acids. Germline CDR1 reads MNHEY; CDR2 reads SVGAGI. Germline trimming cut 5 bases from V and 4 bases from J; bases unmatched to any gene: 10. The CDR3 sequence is CASSIWTGPGYEQYF. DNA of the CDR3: TGTGCCAGCAGTATCTGGACAGGGCCCGGGTACGAGCAGTACTTC.

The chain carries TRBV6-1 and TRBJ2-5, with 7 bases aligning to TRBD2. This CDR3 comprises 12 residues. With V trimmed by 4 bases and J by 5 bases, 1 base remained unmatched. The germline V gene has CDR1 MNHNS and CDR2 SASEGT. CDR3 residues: CASSVLAETQYF. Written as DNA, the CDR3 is TGTGCCAGCAGTGTACTAGCGGAGACCCAGTACTTC.

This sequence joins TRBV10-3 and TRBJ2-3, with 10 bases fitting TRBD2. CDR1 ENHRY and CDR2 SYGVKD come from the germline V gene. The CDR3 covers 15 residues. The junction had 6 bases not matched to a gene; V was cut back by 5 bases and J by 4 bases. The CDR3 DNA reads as TGTGCCATCAGTTCAGCGGGAGGGCCGTCAGATACGCAGTATTTT. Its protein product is CAISSAGGPSDTQYF.

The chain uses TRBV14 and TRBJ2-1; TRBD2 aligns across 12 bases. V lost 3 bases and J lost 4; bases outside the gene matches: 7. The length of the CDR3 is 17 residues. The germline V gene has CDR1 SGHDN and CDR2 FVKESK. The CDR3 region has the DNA TGTGCCAGCAGCCAGGCTAGCGGGAGGGTCGGATACAATGAGCAGTTCTTC. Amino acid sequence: CASSQASGRVGYNEQFF.

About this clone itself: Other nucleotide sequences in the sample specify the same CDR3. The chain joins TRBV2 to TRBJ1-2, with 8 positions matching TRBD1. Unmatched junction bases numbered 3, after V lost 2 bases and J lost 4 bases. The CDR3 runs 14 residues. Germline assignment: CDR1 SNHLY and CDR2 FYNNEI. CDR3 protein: CASSEQGASYGYTF. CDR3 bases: TGTGCCAGCAGTGAACAGGGGGCCAGCTATGGCTACACCTTC. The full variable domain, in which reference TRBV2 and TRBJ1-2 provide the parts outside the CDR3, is EPEVTQTPSHQVTQMGQEVILRCVPISNHLYFYWYRQILGQKVEFLVSFYNNEISEKSEIFDDQFSVERPDGSNFTLKIRSTKLEDSAMYFCASSEQGASYGYTFGSGTRLTVV.

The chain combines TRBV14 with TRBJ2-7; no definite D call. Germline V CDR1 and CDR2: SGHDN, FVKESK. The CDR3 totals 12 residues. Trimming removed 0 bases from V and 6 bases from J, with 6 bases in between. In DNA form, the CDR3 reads TGTGCCAGCAGCCAAGATTCCCGCGAGCAGTACTTC. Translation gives CASSQDSREQYF. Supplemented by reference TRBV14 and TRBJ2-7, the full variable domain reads EAGVTQFPSHSVIEKGQTVTLRCDPISGHDNLYWYRRVMGKEIKFLLHFVKESKQDESGMPNNRFLAERTGGTYSTLKVQPAELEDSGVYFCASSQDSREQYFGPGTRLTVT.

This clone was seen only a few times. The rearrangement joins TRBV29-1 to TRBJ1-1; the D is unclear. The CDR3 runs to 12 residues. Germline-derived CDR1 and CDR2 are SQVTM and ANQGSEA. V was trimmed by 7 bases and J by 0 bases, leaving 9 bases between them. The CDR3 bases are TGCAGCGCCAGGAGAATGAACACTGAAGCTTTCTTT. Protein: CSARRMNTEAFF. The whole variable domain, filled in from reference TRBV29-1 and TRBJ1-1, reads SAVISQKPSRDICQRGTSLTIQCQVDSQVTMMFWYRQQPGQSLTLIATANQGSEATYESGFVIDKFPISRPNLTFSTLTVSNMSPEDSSIYLCSARRMNTEAFFGQGTRLTVV.

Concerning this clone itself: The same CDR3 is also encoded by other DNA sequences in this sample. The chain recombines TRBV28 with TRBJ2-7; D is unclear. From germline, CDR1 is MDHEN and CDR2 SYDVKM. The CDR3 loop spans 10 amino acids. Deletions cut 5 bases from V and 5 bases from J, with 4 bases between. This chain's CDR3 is CASSLHEQYF. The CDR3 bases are TGTGCCAGCAGTCTTCACGAGCAGTACTTC.

The CDR3 loop reads CASSLRVLETQYF. As DNA, the CDR3 is TGTGCCAGCAGCTTAAGGGTGTTGGAGACCCAGTACTTC. V and J are TRBV11-3 and TRBJ2-5; no clear D. CDR1 is SGHNT and CDR2 is YENEEA in the germline V gene. CDR3 length equals 13 residues. The V and J ends lost 2 bases and 5 bases respectively, with 9 bases between them.

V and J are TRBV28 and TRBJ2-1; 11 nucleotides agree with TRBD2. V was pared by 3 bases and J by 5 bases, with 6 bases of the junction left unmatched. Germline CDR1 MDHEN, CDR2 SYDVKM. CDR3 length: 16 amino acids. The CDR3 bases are TGTGCCAGCAGTTTTGCCGGGACTAGCGGCAACAATGAGCAGTTCTTC. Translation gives CASSFAGTSGNNEQFF.

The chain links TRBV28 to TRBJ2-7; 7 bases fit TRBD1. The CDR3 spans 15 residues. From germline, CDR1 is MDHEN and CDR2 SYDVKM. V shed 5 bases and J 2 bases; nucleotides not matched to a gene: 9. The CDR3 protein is CASSATGEGPYEQYF. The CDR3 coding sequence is TGTGCCAGCAGTGCCACAGGGGAAGGGCCCTACGAGCAGTACTTC. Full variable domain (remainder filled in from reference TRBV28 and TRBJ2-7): DVKVTQSSRYLVKRTGEKVFLECVQDMDHENMFWYRQDPGLGLRLIYFSYDVKMKEKGDIPEGYSVSREKKERFSLILESASTNQTSMYLCASSATGEGPYEQYFGPGTRLTVT.